A selection of T cell receptor beta chains follows, all from one sample in a study of T cells in Graves' hyperthyroidism and ophthalmopathy. TCRdb re-analysed the multiplex PCR reads in MiXCR, keeping a single row per CDR3 protein. The sample has roughly 520,000 distinct CDR3 sequences; less than 25% are singletons. The source material was blood. The origin of the receptors is a woman aged 25 to 45 with Graves' ophthalmopathy. The CDR3 runs from the conserved cysteine through the conserved F or W. A D gene is named only where the DNA matches it firmly. Rows may omit the clone size; those that give it use once, few, many or a size class.

TRBV20-1,-,-,TRBJ2-7,CSAILSGSYEQYF,TGCAGTGCTATCTTAAGCGGTTCCTACGAGCAGTACTTC
TRBV11-1,few,TRBD2,TRBJ2-3,CASSLLAGERSSTDTQYF,TGTGCCAGCAGCTTACTAGCGGGGGAACGCTCTAGCACAGATACGCAGTATTTT
TRBV20-1,many,-,TRBJ1-1,CLGVMNTEAFF,TGCCTAGGGGTAATGAACACTGAAGCTTTCTTT
TRBV12-3/TRBV12-4,few,-,TRBJ2-7,CASSFLGASMGEQYF,TGTGCCAGCAGTTTTTTAGGGGCGTCTATGGGGGAGCAGTACTTC
TRBV9,many,-,TRBJ2-7,CASSVGRADYEQYF,TGTGCCAGCAGCGTAGGACGGGCGGACTACGAGCAGTACTTC
TRBV7-8,many,-,TRBJ1-5,CASSLVDNQPQHF,TGTGCCAGCAGCTTAGTCGATAATCAGCCCCAGCATTTT
TRBV27,few,-,TRBJ2-6,CASSLGPGANVLAF,TGTGCCAGCAGTTTAGGTCCTGGGGCCAACGTCCTGGCTTTC
TRBV6-1,-,-,TRBJ2-5,CASSEVARRRETQYF,TGTGCCAGCAGTGAAGTAGCTAGACGGCGGGAGACCCAGTACTTC
TRBV6-1,many,-,TRBJ2-2,CASTLTSPSTGELFF,TGTGCCAGCACCCTCACTAGCCCGTCCACCGGGGAGCTGTTTTTT
TRBV7-3,many,-,TRBJ1-1,CASSLTREGGTEAFF,TGTGCCAGCAGCTTAACGCGGGAGGGTGGCACTGAAGCTTTCTTT
TRBV12-3/TRBV12-4,-,-,TRBJ2-7,CASSFPGASNEQYF,TGTGCCAGCAGTTTTCCGGGGGCGAGCAACGAGCAGTACTTC
TRBV5-1,many,-,TRBJ1-2,CASSGDGNYGYTF,TGCGCCAGCAGCGGGGACGGAAACTATGGCTACACCTTC
TRBV6-2/TRBV6-3,few,-,TRBJ2-2,CASEGYDTGELFF,TGTGCCAGTGAAGGGTACGACACCGGGGAGCTGTTTTTT
TRBV27,many,-,TRBJ1-2,CASSPHRAEHGYTF,TGTGCCAGCAGTCCCCACAGGGCTGAGCATGGCTACACCTTC
TRBV18,many,TRBD1,TRBJ2-2,CASSSGTGNTGELFF,TGTGCCAGCTCATCCGGGACAGGGAACACCGGGGAGCTGTTTTTT
TRBV6-1,many,-,TRBJ2-7,CASRGVSYEQYF,TGTGCCAGCAGAGGGGTTTCGTACGAGCAGTACTTC
TRBV20-1,many,-,TRBJ1-5,CSASRTGIGGNQPQHF,TGCAGTGCTAGCCGAACAGGGATTGGAGGCAATCAGCCCCAGCATTTT
TRBV6-5,many,-,TRBJ2-7,CASSSSDPYEQYF,TGTGCCAGCAGTTCCTCAGACCCCTACGAGCAGTACTTC
TRBV12-3/TRBV12-4,-,-,TRBJ1-1,CASSLTPSDRPEAFF,TGTGCCAGCAGTCTAACCCCCTCTGACAGACCTGAAGCTTTCTTT
TRBV28,many,TRBD2,TRBJ2-7,CASSFSGVSYEQYF,TGTGCCAGCAGTTTTAGCGGGGTCTCCTACGAGCAGTACTTC
TRBV12-3/TRBV12-4,few,TRBD1,TRBJ1-2,CASIRQGPYGYTF,TGTGCCAGCATCAGACAGGGCCCCTATGGCTACACCTTC
TRBV2,many,-,TRBJ1-2,CASSETPQDGYTF,TGTGCCAGCAGTGAAACACCTCAGGATGGCTACACCTTC
TRBV6-5,many,-,TRBJ1-2,CASSYAGEHYGYTF,TGTGCCAGCAGTTACGCCGGGGAACACTATGGCTACACCTTC
TRBV20-1,many,TRBD1,TRBJ1-5,CSARSLGQDSNQPQHF,TGCAGTGCTAGAAGCCTCGGACAGGATAGCAATCAGCCCCAGCATTTT
TRBV24-1,-,-,TRBJ1-2,CATRDRHNYGYTF,TGTGCCACCAGGGACCGACATAACTATGGCTACACCTTC
TRBV12-3/TRBV12-4,-,-,TRBJ2-7,CASSPTGVPYEQYF,TGTGCCAGCTCACCGACGGGGGTGCCCTACGAGCAGTACTTC
TRBV30,few,-,TRBJ1-1,CASDRTNTEAFF,TGTGCCTCTGACAGGACGAACACTGAAGCTTTCTTT
TRBV28,once,-,TRBJ1-2,CASSPLGVEVYGYTF,TGTGCCAGCAGTCCCTTAGGGGTAGAGGTCTATGGCTACACCTTC
TRBV2,-,TRBD1,TRBJ2-5,CASDEGARRTQYF,TGTGCCAGCGATGAGGGGGCAAGGCGGACCCAGTACTTC
TRBV5-1,many,-,TRBJ2-7,CASRYEEKYEQYF,TGCGCCAGCAGATACGAGGAGAAATACGAGCAGTACTTC
TRBV20-1,medium-sized,TRBD1,TRBJ1-2,CSAVRDRVEGYTF,TGCAGTGCGGTCCGGGACAGGGTCGAGGGCTACACCTTC
TRBV11-1,-,-,TRBJ1-5,CASSAAGEQPQHF,TGTGCCAGCAGCGCCGCAGGGGAACAGCCCCAGCATTTT
TRBV5-1,many,TRBD1,TRBJ2-7,CASSVGQTTYEQYF,TGCGCCAGCAGCGTGGGACAGACGACCTACGAGCAGTACTTC
TRBV4-3,-,-,TRBJ2-2,CASSRRAAFTGELLF,TGCGCCAGCAGCCGCAGGGCTGCCTTCACCGGGGAGCTGTTGTTT
TRBV27,-,TRBD1,TRBJ2-7,CASSPSPGTGTGQYF,TGTGCCAGCAGTCCTAGTCCCGGGACAGGGACCGGGCAGTACTTC
TRBV18,-,-,TRBJ1-6,CASSPSFYNSPLHF,TGTGCCAGCTCACCAAGCTTCTATAATTCACCCCTCCACTTT
TRBV6-5,many,TRBD1,TRBJ1-2,CASSYRVEGGASRGYTF,TGTGCCAGCAGTTACAGGGTCGAAGGGGGCGCATCTCGGGGCTACACCTTC
TRBV12-3/TRBV12-4,many,-,TRBJ1-5,CASSGTPPGNQPQHF,TGTGCCAGCAGTGGGACCCCCCCTGGCAATCAGCCCCAGCATTTT
TRBV9,-,TRBD1,TRBJ2-7,CASSPLGQGSSEQYF,TGTGCCAGCAGCCCACTGGGACAGGGTTCGTCCGAGCAGTACTTC
TRBV7-2,-,-,TRBJ2-7,CASSLARAASEQYF,TGTGCCAGCAGCTTAGCTCGGGCCGCTAGCGAGCAGTACTTC
TRBV7-3,many,TRBD1,TRBJ2-7,CASSIQGAGTYEQYF,TGTGCCAGCAGCATCCAGGGGGCTGGGACCTACGAGCAGTACTTC
TRBV6-1,once,-,TRBJ1-2,CASKGAGRVHYGYTF,TGTGCCAGCAAGGGCGCGGGCAGGGTCCACTATGGCTACACCTTC
TRBV6-5,many,-,TRBJ1-2,CASSFSRGGSYGYTF,TGTGCCAGCAGTTTTTCCCGCGGGGGGAGCTATGGCTACACCTTC
TRBV29-1,-,-,TRBJ1-1,CSVDGQITEAFF,TGCAGCGTTGACGGGCAGATCACTGAAGCTTTCTTT
TRBV29-1,many,-,TRBJ1-1,CSVDSLGNTEAFF,TGCAGCGTTGATTCTCTTGGAAACACTGAAGCTTTCTTT
TRBV18,-,TRBD1,TRBJ1-1,CASSPHQGAGNTEAFF,TGTGCCAGCTCACCCCACCAGGGGGCCGGGAACACTGAAGCTTTCTTT
TRBV19,-,-,TRBJ1-2,CVSSVQGRDYGYTF,TGTGTCAGTAGTGTCCAAGGAAGGGACTATGGCTACACCTTC